This TCR beta chain was sequenced for a study of blood T cell repertoires in COVID-19 (dated by TCRdb to the early 2020s). About the full investigation: Collaborator samples came from the United States, Italy and Spain and covered acute and convalescent phases of COVID-19. Nearly every sample came with metadata listing a de-identified subject ID, COVID-19 status, age in years and sex. Samples were obtained from the ongoing ImmuneRACE study (first 160 participants) and from roughly 1,300 subjects provided by 6 global collaborators. Where available, HLA class I and class II types were obtained from metadata supplied by the sample provider rather than from assay-based typing. Subjects who had been exposed to COVID-19, were actively infected with it, or had recovered from it provided the deeply sampled blood TCRbeta repertoires that made up the dataset. The prospective study material was composed of cDNA or gDNA derived from T cells, B-cell-depleted T cells, or PBMCs. The repertoires were released in a freely available public database meant as a resource for research on the immune response to SARS-CoV-2.

Details on this clone: Its antigen specificity is not known. The input lacks base qualities; no much larger clone sits a single base away.

The collaborating institutions used their own protocols to collect whole blood in K2EDTA tubes. Collaborator samples were shipped for TCRbeta analysis as frozen whole blood, isolated PBMCs, or DNA extracted from either sample type. V is pruned by 6 bases and J by 0 bases, leaving 6 bases of the junction without a gene match. CDR1 is given as SNHLY and CDR2 as FYNNEI, both from the germline V gene. Taken from cysteine to phenylalanine, the CDR3 has 15 residues. The entry retains the CDR3 DNA only, 45 bases that are in frame from base 1. The immunoSEQ Assay, a bias-controlled multiplex PCR, was used to amplify TCRbeta CDR3 regions from genomic DNA. From the authors' description of their analysis: The number of nucleated cells in each sample was estimated from the amplification of reference gene primers within the assay. To quantify the absolute abundance of each unique TCRbeta CDR3 rearrangement, sequence reads were collapsed and filtered. For each sample, productive Simpson clonality was calculated by taking the square root of Simpson's diversity index across productive rearrangements. Sourced from immuneACCESS, this table was stored by TCRdb with only in-frame sequences that have V and J called. A share of the clones is absent; for the studies checked, an unresolved V gene accounts for under half, and the remainder has no known explanation. The V and J calls and clone size were taken over from that table, and D and trimming were inferred from the DNA. Within this sample are roughly 130,000 clones, with 70% to 85% of them counted one time only. The ten biggest clones cover around 2.7% of the sample.

Broader findings and caveats from the paper: How much clinical and demographic metadata was included differed by source and by participant, and the metadata was provided uncurated.

Sequencing input: peripheral blood. The sequence was obtained from a woman of 80 years or more with acute or convalescent COVID-19. The receptor chain draws on TRBV2 and TRBJ1-2, with 8 middle bases fitting TRBD1. Read as DNA, the sequence is TGTGCCAGCAGGCGGGGACAGGAGCCTAACTATGGCTACACCTTC. This translates into CASRRGQEPNYGYTF.